This entry is about one T cell receptor (beta chain). The data stem from a study of T cells in localized non-small cell lung cancer. The CDR3 sequence is 16 residues long. V lost 0 bases, J lost 3 bases, and 2 bases stayed unmatched. Germline CDR1 is SGHRS and CDR2 is YFSETQ. The data were produced by immunoSEQ multiplex PCR, yet TCRdb's version contains in-frame clones alone and is incomplete. Of 3,200 or so clones listed, approximately 24% are singletons. The J gene is TRBJ2-3, the V gene TRBV5-1; 12 bases align to TRBD2. The receptor was derived from a man aged 35-69 years with stage I lung adenocarcinoma. Sequenced material: lung tumor tissue, taken before any cancer treatment. The CDR3 sequence: CASSLATSGGTDTQYF. In DNA form, the CDR3 reads TGCGCCAGCAGCTTGGCCACTAGCGGGGGGACAGATACGCAGTATTTT.